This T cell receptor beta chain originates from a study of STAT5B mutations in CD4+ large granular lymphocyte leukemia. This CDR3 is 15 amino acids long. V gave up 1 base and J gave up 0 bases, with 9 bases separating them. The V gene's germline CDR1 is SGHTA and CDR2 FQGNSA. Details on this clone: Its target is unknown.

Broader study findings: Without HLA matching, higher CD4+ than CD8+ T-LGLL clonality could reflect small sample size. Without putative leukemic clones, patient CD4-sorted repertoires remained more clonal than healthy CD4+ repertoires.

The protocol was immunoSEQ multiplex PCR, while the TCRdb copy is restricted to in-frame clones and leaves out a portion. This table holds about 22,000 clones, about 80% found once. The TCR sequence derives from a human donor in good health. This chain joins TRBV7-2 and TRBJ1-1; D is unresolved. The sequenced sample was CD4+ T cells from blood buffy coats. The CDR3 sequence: CASSLEAAMNTEAFF. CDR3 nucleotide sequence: TGTGCCAGCAGCTTAGAGGCAGCCATGAACACTGAAGCTTTCTTT.